This T cell receptor beta chain is drawn from a study of cytomegalovirus exposure and HLA in healthy donors. The donors (healthy individuals) were bone marrow donors. Primers: 60 Vbeta forward and 13 Jbeta reverse. In the original processing: About 10 million shared chains were among the 80 million or so unique TCR beta chains that a later analysis counted. Measured with immunoSEQ multiplex PCR; TCRdb has only the in-frame clones, and not every one. The DNA was the basis for D and trimming; V, J and clone size are from that table. The data show some 170,000 clones, 60% to 80% seen once. The germline V gene has CDR1 SGHRS and CDR2 YFSETQ. The junction had 10 bases not matched to a gene; V was cut back by 4 bases and J by 3 bases. The CDR3 is 16 residues long.

The source is a man aged 18 to 30 in good health and CMV-seropositive. The chain carries TRBV5-1 and TRBJ1-1; 9 nucleotides line up with TRBD1. Specimen: PBMCs. The chain's CDR3 is CASSPGWDREDTEAFF. The CDR3 region has the DNA TGCGCCAGCAGCCCTGGGTGGGACAGGGAGGACACTGAAGCTTTCTTT.